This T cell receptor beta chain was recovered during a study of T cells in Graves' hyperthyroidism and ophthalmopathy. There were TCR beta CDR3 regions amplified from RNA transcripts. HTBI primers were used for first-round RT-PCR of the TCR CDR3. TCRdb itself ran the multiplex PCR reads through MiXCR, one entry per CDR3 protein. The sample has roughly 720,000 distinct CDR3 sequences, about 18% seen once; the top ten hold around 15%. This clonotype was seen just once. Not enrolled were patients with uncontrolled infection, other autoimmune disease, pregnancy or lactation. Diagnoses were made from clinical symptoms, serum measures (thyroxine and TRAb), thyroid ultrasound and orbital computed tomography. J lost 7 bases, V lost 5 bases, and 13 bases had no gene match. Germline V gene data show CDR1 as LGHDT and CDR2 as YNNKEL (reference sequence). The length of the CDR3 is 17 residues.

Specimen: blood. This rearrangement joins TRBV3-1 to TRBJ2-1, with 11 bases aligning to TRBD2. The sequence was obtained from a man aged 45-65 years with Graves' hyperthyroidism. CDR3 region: CASSEGLAANNQNEQFF. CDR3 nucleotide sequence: TGTGCCAGCAGCGAGGGACTAGCGGCAAATAATCAGAATGAGCAGTTCTTC.